This TCR beta chain was captured in a study of blood T cell repertoires in COVID-19. Study in general: PBMCs, B-cell-depleted T cells, or T cells provided the cDNA or gDNA that made up the material.

Germline V CDR1 and CDR2: SEHNR, FQNEAQ (reference sequence). There are 14 residues in the CDR3. The V gene end was trimmed by 3 bases and the J gene end by 6 bases; junction bases not matched to a gene: 4. In the original workflow: Amplified reference gene primers provided the basis for estimating nucleated cell counts. Method: immunoSEQ multiplex PCR; TCRdb's copy keeps in-frame clones and lacks some. The V and J calls and the clone size are those of that table, but D and trimming were determined from the DNA. The profile shows some 130,000 clones, about 87% of them singletons. The V call is TRBV7-9, the J call TRBJ1-4; 7 nucleotides line up with TRBD1. This sequence was found in a man aged 45-65 years with acute or convalescent COVID-19. The sequenced material came from peripheral blood. CDR3 loop: CASSLRDSDEKLFF. In nucleotides, the CDR3 is TGTGCCAGCAGCTTGAGGGACAGCGATGAAAAACTGTTTTTT. The whole variable domain, filled in from reference TRBV7-9 and TRBJ1-4, reads DTGVSQNPRHKITKRGQNVTFRCDPISEHNRLYWYRQTLGQGPEFLTYFQNEAQLEKSRLLSDRFSAERPKGSFSTLEIQRTEQGDSAMYLCASSLRDSDEKLFFGSGTQLSVL.